The T cell receptor beta chain under discussion was sequenced for a study of T cell clones after liver transplantation. The overall study: Samples came pre-transplant, pre-randomization before withdrawal, and post-randomization after withdrawal ended.

TCRdb's table, derived via immunoSEQ multiplex PCR, lists solely in-frame clones and lacks some. The table has just over 9,000 clones, roughly 85% seen once. Looked up from germline, CDR1 is SGHAT and CDR2 is FQNNGV. The CDR3 consists of 16 residues. Trimming stripped 0 bases from V and 5 bases from J, with 16 bases between. The starting material was CD8+ T cells from blood, obtained before liver transplant. This chain links TRBV11-2 with TRBJ1-1; no reliable D call. This sequence was found in a human donor who received a liver transplant. CDR3 region: CASSLDKRGLWTEAFF. The DNA for the CDR3 is TGTGCCAGCAGCTTAGACAAGCGAGGGTTATGGACTGAAGCTTTCTTT.